A single TCR beta chain is shown here with its context. The junction departs from germline at one end; a sequencing error may be responsible. Original analysis: Nucleated cell counts were estimated from reference gene primer amplification. The data were produced by immunoSEQ multiplex PCR, yet TCRdb's version contains in-frame clones alone and is incomplete. Clone size and the V and J calls come from that table; the DNA yielded D and trimming. Altogether over 130,000 clones are present, approximately 80% being singletons, with the ten largest covering 1.6%. The sample comes from a study of blood T cell repertoires in COVID-19. Whole-study context: COVID-19 samples, acute and convalescent, were from the United States, Italy and Spain. T cells, B-cell-depleted T cells, or PBMCs provided the cDNA or gDNA that served as material.

The sequencing sample was made of PBMCs or T cells enriched from blood (not recorded which). This TCR came from a woman younger than 35 who had been exposed to COVID-19.

The CDR3 DNA is TGTGCCAGCTCTCCACTAGCGGTGACCTACAATGAGCAGTTCTTC. It is translated as CASSPLAVTYNEQFF. The rearrangement links TRBV18 to TRBJ2-1, with 8 positions matching TRBD2. Germline V gene sequence: CDR1 KGHSH, CDR2 LQKENI. CDR3 length equals 15 residues.